Below, 26 T cell receptor beta chains from the same sample are listed, as sequenced in a study of blood T cell repertoires in COVID-19. The data were produced by immunoSEQ multiplex PCR, yet TCRdb's version contains in-frame clones alone and is incomplete. Of fewer than 250,000 clones listed, around four fifths are singletons. Sequencing was carried out using peripheral blood. The receptors originated from a man between 60 and 75 years old with COVID-19, enrolled during active disease.

V usage is TRBV4-1 and J usage is TRBJ1-2; TRBD1 might be the D (6 bases). V shed 0 bases and J shed 4 bases, with 12 bases lying between them. Germline V gene sequence: CDR1 MGHRA, CDR2 YSYEKL. The CDR3 totals 15 residues. CDR3 sequence (DNA): TGCGCCAGCAGCCAAGAGCAGGGGCTCGGCTATGGCTACACCTTC. The encoded protein is CASSQEQGLGYGYTF.

This sequence joins TRBV20-1 and TRBJ1-2; 7 bases agree with TRBD1. This CDR3 spans 11 amino acids. Germline CDR1 is DFQATT and CDR2 is SNEGSKA (reference sequence). J was trimmed by 8 bases and V by 8 bases; bases with no gene match: 8. The CDR3 region has the DNA TGCAGTACCCGAAGGACAGGAGGCTACACCTTC. This encodes CSTRRTGGYTF.

The chain recombines TRBV5-1 with TRBJ2-5; perhaps TRBD1 as D (6 bases). Germline lookup yields CDR1 SGHRS and CDR2 YFSETQ. V was shortened by 5 bases and J by 0 bases, with 11 bases between the two germline ends. CDR3 length: 14 residues. CDR3 nucleotides: TGCGCCAGCAGATACGACAGGAACCAAGAGACCCAGTACTTC. As protein: CASRYDRNQETQYF.

The sample holds a few counts of this clone. This sequence joins TRBV18 and TRBJ1-1, with D uncertain. Trimming pared 1 base from V and 1 base from J, leaving 7 bases between. The CDR3 spans 14 residues. CDR1 and CDR2 from the germline V gene are KGHSH and LQKENI. Here the CDR3 reads CASSPRAGNTEAFF. CDR3 coding DNA: TGTGCCAGCTCACCACGGGCAGGGAACACTGAAGCTTTCTTT.

The genes are TRBV7-2 and TRBJ1-4, with 8 bases fitting TRBD1. V was clipped by 4 bases and J by 8 bases; unmatched bases: 6. The CDR3 runs to 14 residues. CDR1 is SGHTA, CDR2 FQGNSA, per germline. CDR3 in DNA: TGTGCCAGCAGCTCACAGGGGGTCGGAGAAAAACTGTTTTTT. Translated, it gives CASSSQGVGEKLFF.

V and J are TRBV19 and TRBJ2-3; 13 positions match TRBD2. Trimming cost V 1 base and J 0 bases; bases outside gene matches: 4. The CDR3 runs to 18 residues. CDR1 and CDR2 (germline): LNHDA, SQIVND (reference sequence). The CDR3 DNA reads as TGTGCCAGTAGTATAGGGACTAGCGGGAGTGGGAGCACAGATACGCAGTATTTT. This encodes CASSIGTSGSGSTDTQYF.

V and J are TRBV7-2 and TRBJ2-7; tentatively, D is TRBD2 (5 bases). The V and J ends lost 0 bases and 3 bases respectively, with 6 bases between them. Germline loops: CDR1 SGHTA, CDR2 FQGNSA. The CDR3 spans 13 residues. CDR3 amino acids: CASSLAGSYEQYF. CDR3 DNA: TGTGCCAGCAGCTTAGCGGGGAGCTACGAGCAGTACTTC.

The rearrangement uses TRBV3-1 (or the pseudogene TRBV3-2) and TRBJ1-2, with D perhaps TRBD1 (5 bases). Germline assignment: CDR1 LGHDT and CDR2 YNNKEL (reference sequence). V lost 3 bases and J lost 5, with 10 bases in between. This CDR3 comprises 13 residues. The CDR3 DNA reads as TGTGCCAGCAGCCAGCGACAGACTTATGGCTACACCTTC. This gives the protein CASSQRQTYGYTF.

V and J are TRBV6-1 and TRBJ2-5, with 13 nucleotides matching TRBD2. The CDR3 has 16 residues. Trimming took 4 bases from V and 11 from J; bases not matched to a gene: 13. Germline loops: CDR1 MNHNS, CDR2 SASEGT. The CDR3 here is CASSGGTSGMSRTQYF. CDR3 DNA: TGTGCCAGCAGTGGGGGGACTAGCGGGATGAGTAGGACTCAGTACTTC.

This chain joins TRBV6-6 and TRBJ2-7; 11 bases line up with TRBD1. The CDR3 has 15 residues. Germline V gene lookup returns CDR1 MNHNY and CDR2 SVGAGI (reference sequence). V gave up 4 bases and J gave up 1 base; unmatched junction bases: 3. The CDR3 reads CASSSRDRGSYEQYF. CDR3 bases: TGTGCCAGCAGTTCGCGGGACAGGGGGTCCTACGAGCAGTACTTC.

The chain employs TRBV5-8 and TRBJ1-5, with 10 bases matching TRBD1. The CDR3 has 15 amino acids. V dropped 3 bases and J dropped 7; count of bases not matched to a gene: 7. Germline V lookup: CDR1 SGHTS, CDR2 YDEGEE. The CDR3 protein is CASSSLGQGFQPQHF. CDR3 sequence (DNA): TGTGCCAGCAGCTCGCTGGGACAGGGGTTCCAGCCCCAGCATTTT.

The rearrangement joins TRBV12-5 to TRBJ2-1, with D possibly being TRBD1 (5 bases). This CDR3 is built from 14 residues. Per germline, CDR1 LGHNT and CDR2 FRNRAP. Trimming took 2 bases from V and 5 from J, leaving 10 bases between them. The CDR3, as DNA: TGTGCTAGTGGTTTGTGGGGCCAAAACAATGAGCAGTTCTTC. Translated: CASGLWGQNNEQFF.

The chain is built from TRBV2 and TRBJ1-2, with 7 bases aligning to TRBD1. CDR3 length equals 17 residues. Trimming at V came to 6 bases and at J to 2 bases, leaving 15 bases not matched to a gene. CDR1 and CDR2 from the germline V gene are SNHLY and FYNNEI. The DNA of the CDR3 is TGTGCCAGCAGCGACCAAGGGGTGGACAGGAGAAACTATGGCTACACCTTC. This encodes CASSDQGVDRRNYGYTF. Complete variable domain (other parts from reference TRBV2 and TRBJ1-2): EPEVTQTPSHQVTQMGQEVILRCVPISNHLYFYWYRQILGQKVEFLVSFYNNEISEKSEIFDDQFSVERPDGSNFTLKIRSTKLEDSAMYFCASSDQGVDRRNYGYTFGSGTRLTVV.

The rearrangement uses TRBV4-1 and TRBJ2-3, with 7 bases aligning to TRBD2. The germline CDR1 and CDR2 sequences are MGHRA and YSYEKL. This CDR3 is built from 15 residues. Trimming removed 4 bases from V and 5 bases from J; junction bases left unmatched: 9. CDR3 bases: TGCGCCAGCAGCCGGGGGGGAGTACGCGAAGATACGCAGTATTTT. Its translation is CASSRGGVREDTQYF.

The genes are TRBV18 and TRBJ1-5, with D tentatively TRBD1 (6 bases). There are 14 residues in the CDR3. Germline V gives CDR1 KGHSH, CDR2 LQKENI. The V end was cut by 5 bases, the J end by 6 bases, with 14 bases between. The CDR3 here is CASSIQGSGQPQHF. The CDR3 bases are TGTGCCAGCTCAATACAGGGCTCGGGTCAGCCCCAGCATTTT.

The chain couples TRBV20-1 to TRBJ2-1; D might be TRBD1 (5 bases). V lost 3 bases and J 10 bases, leaving 10 bases between the germline ends. Germline V lookup: CDR1 DFQATT, CDR2 SNEGSKA (reference sequence). The CDR3 consists of 11 residues. The CDR3 loop reads CSARGHDEQFF. CDR3 DNA sequence: TGCAGTGCTAGGGGGCACGACGAGCAGTTCTTC.

The V gene is TRBV6-5, the J gene TRBJ1-1; TRBD1 might be the D (5 bases). Trimming left V 4 bases short and J 8 bases short, with 14 bases between. The CDR3 extends over 13 amino acids. Germline CDR1 reads MNHEY; CDR2 reads SVGAGI. The CDR3 sequence: CASSSRLRGEAFF. The CDR3 DNA sequence: TGTGCCAGCAGTTCCCGACTCCGGGGGGAAGCTTTCTTT.

V gene TRBV7-2 combines with J gene TRBJ2-3; 7 positions match TRBD2. J was trimmed by 3 bases and V by 1 base; bases with no gene match: 10. The CDR3 is 17 amino acids. CDR1 is SGHTA, CDR2 FQGNSA, per germline. The CDR3 sequence is CASSLDRAGVGTDTQYF. CDR3 DNA: TGTGCCAGCAGCTTAGACCGGGCGGGAGTTGGTACAGATACGCAGTATTTT. Full variable domain (missing parts from reference TRBV7-2 and TRBJ2-3): GAGVSQSPSNKVTEKGKDVELRCDPISGHTALYWYRQSLGQGLEFLIYFQGNSAPDKSGLPSDRFSAERTGGSVSTLTIQRTQQEDSAVYLCASSLDRAGVGTDTQYFGPGTRLTVL.

The chain links TRBV5-1 to TRBJ2-4; TRBD2 is a possible D gene (6 bases). Germline V gene lookup returns CDR1 SGHRS and CDR2 YFSETQ. Trimming stripped 4 bases from V and 7 bases from J, with 12 bases between. The CDR3 sequence is 13 residues long. The CDR3 sequence is CASSAEGWNIQYF. The CDR3, as DNA: TGCGCCAGCAGCGCGGAGGGATGGAACATTCAGTACTTC.

This clone appeared once. V usage is TRBV3-1 (or the pseudogene TRBV3-2) and J usage is TRBJ1-4; D gene unclear. V lost 0 bases and J 4 bases, leaving 9 bases between the germline ends. CDR3 length: 15 residues. Germline V lookup: CDR1 LGHDT, CDR2 YNNKEL (reference sequence). CDR3 region: CASSQERDFNEKLFF. The CDR3, as DNA: TGTGCCAGCAGCCAAGAGCGTGACTTTAATGAAAAACTGTTTTTT.

This clone has only a few counts. The rearrangement links TRBV5-1 to TRBJ1-6; D may be TRBD1 (6 bases). V lost 4 bases to trimming and J lost 10 bases, with 24 bases between them. Per the germline V gene, CDR1 is SGHRS and CDR2 is YFSETQ. This CDR3 is built from 17 residues. The CDR3: CASSPQPGASNLSPLHF. The CDR3 nucleotides are TGCGCCAGCAGCCCCCAGCCAGGGGCTTCTAATCTCTCACCCCTCCACTTT.

This clone was counted once. The chain recombines TRBV6-1 with TRBJ1-1; D is ambiguous. The germline CDR1 and CDR2 sequences are MNHNS and SASEGT. V lost 2 bases and J 5 bases, leaving 12 bases between the germline ends. The CDR3 runs 14 residues. CDR3 sequence reads: CASSENPPQTEAFF. CDR3 nucleotide sequence: TGTGCCAGCAGTGAAAACCCCCCGCAGACTGAAGCTTTCTTT.

This chain links TRBV5-1 with TRBJ2-1, with D tentatively TRBD1 (6 bases). V was clipped by 5 bases and J by 5 bases, with 17 bases between them. The CDR3 sequence is 15 residues long. The germline V gene encodes CDR1 SGHRS and CDR2 YFSETQ. CDR3 protein: CASSLTGRENNEQFF. CDR3 coding DNA: TGCGCCAGCAGTTTGACAGGCAGAGAGAACAATGAGCAGTTCTTC.

The rearrangement uses TRBV5-1 and TRBJ2-5; D is possibly TRBD2 (7 bases). Germline V gives CDR1 SGHRS, CDR2 YFSETQ. Deletions cut 0 bases from V and 4 bases from J, with 16 bases between. The CDR3 totals 16 residues. CDR3 sequence: CASSLVVGGGSETQYF. The CDR3 DNA is TGCGCCAGCAGCTTGGTGGTGGGAGGGGGTTCAGAGACCCAGTACTTC.

The J gene is TRBJ1-5, the V gene TRBV19, with TRBD1 matching 8 bases. The CDR3 has 17 amino acids. J was trimmed by 1 base and V by 3 bases; bases with no gene match: 8. The germline gives CDR1 LNHDA, CDR2 SQIVND (reference sequence). CDR3 residues: CASSILGTGISNQPQHF. The CDR3 bases are TGTGCCAGTAGTATCCTCGGGACAGGTATAAGCAATCAGCCCCAGCATTTT.

The rearrangement links TRBV27 to TRBJ2-7, with D possibly matching TRBD1 (5 bases). The CDR3 totals 13 residues. With 6 bases removed from V and 3 bases from J, the gap between germline ends came to 12 bases. The germline CDR1 and CDR2 sequences are MNHEY and SMNVEV (reference sequence). The CDR3 region is CASSPGRVYEQYF. CDR3 nucleotides: TGTGCCAGCAGCCCCGGCAGGGTCTACGAGCAGTACTTC.